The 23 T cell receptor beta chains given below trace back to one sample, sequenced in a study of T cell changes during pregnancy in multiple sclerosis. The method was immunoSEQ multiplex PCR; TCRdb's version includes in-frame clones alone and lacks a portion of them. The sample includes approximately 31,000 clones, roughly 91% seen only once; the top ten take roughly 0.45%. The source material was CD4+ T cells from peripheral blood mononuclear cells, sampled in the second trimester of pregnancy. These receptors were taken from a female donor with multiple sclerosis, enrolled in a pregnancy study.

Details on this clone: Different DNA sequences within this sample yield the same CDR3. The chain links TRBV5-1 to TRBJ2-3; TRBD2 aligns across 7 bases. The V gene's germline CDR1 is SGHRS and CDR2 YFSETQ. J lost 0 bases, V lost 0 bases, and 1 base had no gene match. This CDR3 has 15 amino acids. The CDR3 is CASSLVGGSTDTQYF. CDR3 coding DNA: TGCGCCAGCAGCTTGGTGGGAGGGAGCACAGATACGCAGTATTTT.

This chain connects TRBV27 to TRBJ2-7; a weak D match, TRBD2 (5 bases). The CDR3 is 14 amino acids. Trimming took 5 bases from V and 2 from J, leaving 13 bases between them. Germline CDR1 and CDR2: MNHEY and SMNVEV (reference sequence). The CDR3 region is CASSPRTLTYEQYF. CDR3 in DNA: TGTGCCAGCAGTCCTCGGACTTTAACCTACGAGCAGTACTTC.

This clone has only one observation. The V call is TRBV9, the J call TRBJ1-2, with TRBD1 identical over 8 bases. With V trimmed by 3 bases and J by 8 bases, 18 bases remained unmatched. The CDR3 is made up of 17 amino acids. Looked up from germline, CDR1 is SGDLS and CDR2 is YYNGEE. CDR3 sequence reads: CASSASGVSIDRGGYTF. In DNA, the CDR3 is TGTGCCAGCAGCGCCTCAGGTGTGTCCATCGACAGGGGAGGCTACACCTTC.

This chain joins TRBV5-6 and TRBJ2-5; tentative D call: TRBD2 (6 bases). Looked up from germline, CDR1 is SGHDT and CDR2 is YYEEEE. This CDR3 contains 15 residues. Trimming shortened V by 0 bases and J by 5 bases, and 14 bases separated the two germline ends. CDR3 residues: CASSLDWREPETQYF. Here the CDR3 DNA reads TGTGCCAGCAGCTTGGACTGGCGGGAACCCGAGACCCAGTACTTC.

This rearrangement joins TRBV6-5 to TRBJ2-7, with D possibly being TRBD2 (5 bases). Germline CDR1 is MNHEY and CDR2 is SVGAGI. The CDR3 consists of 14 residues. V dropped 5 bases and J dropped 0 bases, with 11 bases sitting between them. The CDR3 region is CASSPRELSYEQYF. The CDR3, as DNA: TGTGCCAGCAGTCCCCGGGAACTCTCCTACGAGCAGTACTTC.

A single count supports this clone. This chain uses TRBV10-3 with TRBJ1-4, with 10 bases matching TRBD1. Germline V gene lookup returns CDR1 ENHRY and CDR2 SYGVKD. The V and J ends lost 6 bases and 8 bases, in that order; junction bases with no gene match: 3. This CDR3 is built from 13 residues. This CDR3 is CAISRDRGEKLFF. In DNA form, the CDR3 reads TGTGCCATCAGCCGGGACAGGGGCGAAAAACTGTTTTTT.

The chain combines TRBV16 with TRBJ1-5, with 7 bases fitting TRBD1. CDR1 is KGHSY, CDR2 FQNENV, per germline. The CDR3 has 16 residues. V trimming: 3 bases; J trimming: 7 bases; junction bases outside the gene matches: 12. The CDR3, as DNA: TGTGCCAGCAGCCAGGCCGGGACAGTGGTAAGCCAGCCCCAGCATTTT. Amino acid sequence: CASSQAGTVVSQPQHF.

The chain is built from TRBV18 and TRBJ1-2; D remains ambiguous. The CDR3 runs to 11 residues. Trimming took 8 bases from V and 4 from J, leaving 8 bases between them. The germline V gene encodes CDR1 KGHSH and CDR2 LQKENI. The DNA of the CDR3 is TGTGCCAGCACTTCGGGCTATGGCTACACCTTC. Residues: CASTSGYGYTF. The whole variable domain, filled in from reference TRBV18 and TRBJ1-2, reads NAGVMQNPRHLVRRRGQEARLRCSPMKGHSHVYWYRQLPEEGLKFMVYLQKENIIDESGMPKERFSAEFPKEGPSILRIQQVVRGDSAAYFCASTSGYGYTFGSGTRLTVV.

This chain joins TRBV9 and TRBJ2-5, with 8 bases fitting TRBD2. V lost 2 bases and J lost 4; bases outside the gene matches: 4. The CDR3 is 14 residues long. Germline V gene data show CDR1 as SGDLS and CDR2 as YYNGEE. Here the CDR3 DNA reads TGTGCCAGCAGCGTGACTAGCGCGGGAGAGACCCAGTACTTC. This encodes CASSVTSAGETQYF.

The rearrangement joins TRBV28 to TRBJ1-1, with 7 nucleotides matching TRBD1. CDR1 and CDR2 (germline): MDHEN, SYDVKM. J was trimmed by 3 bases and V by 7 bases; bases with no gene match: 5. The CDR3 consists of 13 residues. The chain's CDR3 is CASIQGDYTEAFF. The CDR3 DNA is TGTGCCAGCATCCAGGGGGACTACACTGAAGCTTTCTTT.

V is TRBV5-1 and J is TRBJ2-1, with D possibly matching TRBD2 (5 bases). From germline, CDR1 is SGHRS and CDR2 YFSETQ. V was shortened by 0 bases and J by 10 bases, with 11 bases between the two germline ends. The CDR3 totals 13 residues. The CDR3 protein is CASSLVLAREQFF. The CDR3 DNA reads TGCGCCAGCAGCTTGGTCTTAGCGCGCGAGCAGTTCTTC.

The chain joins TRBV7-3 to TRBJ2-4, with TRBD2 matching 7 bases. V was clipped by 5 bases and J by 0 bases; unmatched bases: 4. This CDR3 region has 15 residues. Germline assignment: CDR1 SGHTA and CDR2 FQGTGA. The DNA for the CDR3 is TGTGCCAGCAGCCCCAGCGGGGTAGCCAAAAACATTCAGTACTTC. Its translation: CASSPSGVAKNIQYF.

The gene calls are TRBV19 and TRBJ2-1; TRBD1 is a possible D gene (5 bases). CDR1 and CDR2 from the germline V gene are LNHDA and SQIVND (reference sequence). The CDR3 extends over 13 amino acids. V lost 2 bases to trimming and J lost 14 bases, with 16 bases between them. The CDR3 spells CASSIQQGKKKFF. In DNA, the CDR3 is TGTGCCAGTAGTATACAGCAGGGTAAAAAAAAGTTCTTC.

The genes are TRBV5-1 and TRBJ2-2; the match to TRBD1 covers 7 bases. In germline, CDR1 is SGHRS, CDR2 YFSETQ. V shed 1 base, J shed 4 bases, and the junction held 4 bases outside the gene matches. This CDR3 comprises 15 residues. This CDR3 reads CASSLTPGGTGELFF. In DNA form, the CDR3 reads TGCGCCAGCAGCTTGACGCCAGGGGGCACCGGGGAGCTGTTTTTT.

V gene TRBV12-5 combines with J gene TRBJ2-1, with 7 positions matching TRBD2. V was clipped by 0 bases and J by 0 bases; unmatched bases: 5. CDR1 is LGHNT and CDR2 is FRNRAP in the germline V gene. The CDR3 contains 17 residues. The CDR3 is CASGLVRSSGSYNEQFF. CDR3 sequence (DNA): TGTGCTAGTGGTTTGGTACGATCTAGCGGCTCCTACAATGAGCAGTTCTTC.

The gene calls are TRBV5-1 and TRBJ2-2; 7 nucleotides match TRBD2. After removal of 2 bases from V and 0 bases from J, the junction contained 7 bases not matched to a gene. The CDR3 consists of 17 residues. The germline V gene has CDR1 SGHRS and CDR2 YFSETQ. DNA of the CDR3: TGCGCCAGCAGCTTCGCCGGGACTACCTCGAACACCGGGGAGCTGTTTTTT. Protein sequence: CASSFAGTTSNTGELFF.

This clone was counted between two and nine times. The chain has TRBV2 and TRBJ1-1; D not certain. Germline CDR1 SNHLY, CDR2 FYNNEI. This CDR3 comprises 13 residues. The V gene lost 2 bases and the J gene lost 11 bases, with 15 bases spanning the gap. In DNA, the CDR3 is TGTGCCAGCAGTGAAAGTGCCCTGAGGGTGGCTTTCTTT. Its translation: CASSESALRVAFF.

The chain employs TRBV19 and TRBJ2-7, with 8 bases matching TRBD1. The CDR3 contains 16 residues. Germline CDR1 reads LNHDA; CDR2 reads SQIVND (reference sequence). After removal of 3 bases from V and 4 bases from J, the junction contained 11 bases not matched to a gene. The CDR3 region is CASSISATGDLYEQYF. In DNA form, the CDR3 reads TGTGCCAGTAGTATTTCGGCGACAGGGGATCTTTACGAGCAGTACTTC.

CDR3 nucleotide sequence: TGTGATTCGACGGGAGGGCCGGCTGAGCAGTACTTC. Its protein product is CDSTGGPAEQYF. The gene calls are TRBV6-1 and TRBJ2-7; 8 positions agree with TRBD2. The CDR3 is made up of 12 amino acids. From germline, CDR1 is MNHNS and CDR2 SASEGT.

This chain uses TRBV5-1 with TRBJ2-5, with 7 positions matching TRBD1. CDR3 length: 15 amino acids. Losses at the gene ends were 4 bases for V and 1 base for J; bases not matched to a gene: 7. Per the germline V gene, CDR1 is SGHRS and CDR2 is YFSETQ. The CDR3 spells CASSLTGNRQETQYF. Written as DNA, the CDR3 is TGCGCCAGCAGCCTGACAGGGAATCGCCAAGAGACCCAGTACTTC.

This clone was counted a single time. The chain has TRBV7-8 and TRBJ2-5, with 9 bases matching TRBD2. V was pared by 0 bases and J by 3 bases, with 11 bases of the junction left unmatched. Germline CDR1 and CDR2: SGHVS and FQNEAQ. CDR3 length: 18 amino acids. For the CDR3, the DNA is TGTGCCAGCAGCTTAGCCCACATCCTACTAGCGGGTAAAGAGACCCAGTACTTC. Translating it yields CASSLAHILLAGKETQYF.

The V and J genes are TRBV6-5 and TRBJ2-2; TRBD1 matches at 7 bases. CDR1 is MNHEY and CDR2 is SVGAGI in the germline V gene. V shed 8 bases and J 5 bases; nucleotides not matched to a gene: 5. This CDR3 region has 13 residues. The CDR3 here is CASARGQTGELFF. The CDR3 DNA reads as TGTGCCAGCGCACGGGGACAGACCGGGGAGCTGTTTTTT.

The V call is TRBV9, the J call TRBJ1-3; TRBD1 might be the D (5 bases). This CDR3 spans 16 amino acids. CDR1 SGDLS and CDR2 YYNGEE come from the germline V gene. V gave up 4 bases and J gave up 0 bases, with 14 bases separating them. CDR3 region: CASSTEVRGSGNTIYF. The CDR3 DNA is TGTGCCAGCAGCACAGAGGTAAGGGGCTCTGGAAACACCATATATTTT.